A single sample gave rise to the 17 T cell receptor beta chains below, sequenced in a study of T cell responses to AZD1222 COVID-19 vaccine. Sequenced by immunoSEQ multiplex PCR; TCRdb stores in-frame clones only, minus some. The table shows 130,000 to 150,000 clones, with around 89% occurring only once. The sequencing here drew on peripheral blood, taken on day 0 of AZD1222 vaccination. The source is an adult in good health.

The V call is TRBV7-8, the J call TRBJ2-5; D is uncertain. Trimming shortened V by 6 bases and J by 5 bases, and 22 bases separated the two germline ends. CDR1 and CDR2 from the germline V gene are SGHVS and FQNEAQ. The CDR3 sequence is 16 residues long. This CDR3 reads CASRLTDTTVQETQYF. The DNA for the CDR3 is TGTGCCAGCAGACTTACGGATACCACCGTTCAGGAGACCCAGTACTTC.

This CDR3 is CASSLVLGQGWEKLFF. CDR3 nucleotides: TGTGCCAGCAGCTTAGTCCTCGGACAGGGATGGGAAAAACTGTTTTTT. This sequence joins TRBV7-9 and TRBJ1-4; 8 bases line up with TRBD1. The germline gives CDR1 SEHNR, CDR2 FQNEAQ (reference sequence). V was pared by 1 base and J by 8 bases, with 9 bases of the junction left unmatched. The CDR3 sequence is 16 residues long.

In its sample, this clone was seen a few times. This chain connects TRBV19 to TRBJ2-1, with D uncertain. Trimming pared 6 bases from V and 5 bases from J, leaving 14 bases between. Looked up from germline, CDR1 is LNHDA and CDR2 is SQIVND (reference sequence). There are 14 residues in the CDR3. CDR3 amino acids: CASSSQLLDNEQFF. CDR3 coding DNA: TGTGCCAGTAGCTCGCAACTGCTTGACAATGAGCAGTTCTTC.

The genes are TRBV9 and TRBJ2-7, with D possibly being TRBD1 (6 bases). Germline V gives CDR1 SGDLS, CDR2 YYNGEE. Trimming took 0 bases from V and 1 from J, leaving 11 bases between them. CDR3 size: 15 residues. The CDR3 region has the DNA TGTGCCAGCAGCGTAGGCCAGGGGACATCCTACGAGCAGTACTTC. It encodes CASSVGQGTSYEQYF.

This clone was picked up a small number of times. The chain joins TRBV7-9 to TRBJ2-7; maybe TRBD2 (5 bases). CDR1 is SEHNR and CDR2 is FQNEAQ in the germline V gene (reference sequence). This CDR3 region has 15 residues. Deletions cut 4 bases from V and 6 bases from J, with 19 bases between. The CDR3 region is CASSSRGTPNPEQYF. The CDR3 DNA is TGTGCCAGCAGCTCACGGGGAACCCCGAACCCCGAGCAGTACTTC.

The chain combines TRBV7-8 with TRBJ1-2, with TRBD1 matching over 7 bases. V lost 3 bases and J lost 2; bases outside the gene matches: 3. This CDR3 contains 14 residues. Germline V lookup: CDR1 SGHVS, CDR2 FQNEAQ. The CDR3 DNA reads as TGTGCCAGCAGCTTCGACAGGGTAAACTATGGCTACACCTTC. It encodes CASSFDRVNYGYTF.

The chain employs TRBV14 and TRBJ2-7, with TRBD2 identical over 12 bases. Germline CDR1 is SGHDN and CDR2 is FVKESK. This CDR3 is 16 amino acids long. V lost 4 bases, J lost 1 base, and 5 bases stayed unmatched. CDR3 in DNA: TGTGCCAGCAGCCCCCCGGGGACTAGCGGGTCCTACGAGCAGTACTTC. The encoded protein is CASSPPGTSGSYEQYF.

The genes are TRBV5-1 and TRBJ2-5; perhaps TRBD2 as D (5 bases). CDR1 is SGHRS and CDR2 is YFSETQ in the germline V gene. Trimming shortened V by 5 bases and J by 0 bases, and 8 bases separated the two germline ends. The CDR3 has 13 residues. CDR3: CASRREYQETQYF. The CDR3 DNA reads as TGCGCCAGCAGGAGGGAATACCAAGAGACCCAGTACTTC.

The chain employs TRBV9 and TRBJ2-7; D is unclear. The germline V gene has CDR1 SGDLS and CDR2 YYNGEE. The V gene lost 4 bases and the J gene lost 3 bases, with 17 bases spanning the gap. CDR3 length: 15 amino acids. The CDR3 region has the DNA TGTGCCAGCAGCCCCGCCCGCGGATTAAGCTACGAGCAGTACTTC. It yields the protein CASSPARGLSYEQYF.

CDR3 sequence (DNA): TGTGCCAGCAGCTCGACAGGGATCTACGAGCAGTACTTC. This codes for CASSSTGIYEQYF. The rearrangement joins TRBV7-9 to TRBJ2-7; TRBD1 aligns across 7 bases. The CDR3 loop spans 13 amino acids. J lost 3 bases, V lost 4 bases, and 3 bases had no gene match. Germline CDR1 is SEHNR and CDR2 is FQNEAQ (reference sequence).

The chain has TRBV6-5 and TRBJ1-1, with TRBD1 identical over 7 bases. Germline assignment: CDR1 MNHEY and CDR2 SVGAGI. This CDR3 has 13 amino acids. With V trimmed by 8 bases and J by 1 base, 4 bases remained unmatched. Here the CDR3 reads CASVRGRNTEAFF. As DNA, the CDR3 is TGTGCCAGCGTGAGGGGGCGGAACACTGAAGCTTTCTTT.

A word on this clone: This specimen includes other DNA sequences encoding the same CDR3. This chain links TRBV7-2 with TRBJ1-1; no reliable D call. CDR1 is SGHTA and CDR2 is FQGNSA in the germline V gene. This CDR3 region has 13 residues. V lost 4 bases, J lost 1 base, and 7 bases lay in between. DNA of the CDR3: TGTGCCAGCAGCTCGGGTCCGAACACTGAAGCTTTCTTT. Its translation: CASSSGPNTEAFF.

This clone showed up just once. The chain joins TRBV11-2 to TRBJ2-2, with 8 bases identical to TRBD2. The V gene end was trimmed by 6 bases and the J gene end by 2 bases; junction bases not matched to a gene: 5. The CDR3 sequence is 15 residues long. Germline V gene lookup returns CDR1 SGHAT and CDR2 FQNNGV. In DNA, the CDR3 is TGTGCCAGCAGAAATAGCGGGATAAACACCGGGGAGCTGTTTTTT. Encoded protein: CASRNSGINTGELFF.

This rearrangement joins TRBV7-2 to TRBJ1-1; D unclear. V dropped 5 bases and J dropped 3 bases, with 4 bases sitting between them. The germline gives CDR1 SGHTA, CDR2 FQGNSA. This CDR3 is 11 amino acids long. CDR3 sequence: CASSRDTEAFF. The CDR3 DNA sequence: TGTGCCAGCAGCAGAGACACTGAAGCTTTCTTT.

This sequence joins TRBV30 and TRBJ1-4; D is uncertain. The length of the CDR3 is 15 residues. Germline V lookup: CDR1 GTSNPN, CDR2 SVGIG (reference sequence). V lost 5 bases and J lost 5, with 18 bases in between. As DNA, the CDR3 is TGTGCCTGGGGTGGTCGGAATCCCTTAAATGAAAAACTGTTTTTT. It specifies CAWGGRNPLNEKLFF.

CDR3: CASSEREPGSPLHF. In nucleotides, the CDR3 is TGTGCCAGCAGTGAGAGGGAGCCTGGTTCACCCCTCCACTTT. The chain has TRBV6-1 and TRBJ1-6; D is unresolved. Germline CDR1 MNHNS, CDR2 SASEGT. With 3 bases removed from V and 9 bases from J, the gap between germline ends came to 12 bases. The CDR3 totals 14 residues.

V usage is TRBV7-8 and J usage is TRBJ1-2; tentatively, D is TRBD1 (6 bases). The V and J ends lost 1 base and 2 bases respectively, with 8 bases between them. Germline values: CDR1 SGHVS, CDR2 FQNEAQ. This CDR3 has 14 amino acids. The CDR3 nucleotides are TGTGCCAGCAGCTTAGGAGGACAGAACTATGGCTACACCTTC. Its protein product is CASSLGGQNYGYTF.